One TCR beta chain is described in this entry. What it binds is unknown. Germline values: CDR1 SGHRS, CDR2 YFSETQ. This CDR3 comprises 14 residues. Trimming took 2 bases from V and 8 from J, leaving 14 bases between them. These data come from a study of T cells in localized non-small cell lung cancer. The study's findings and limits: Uninvolved adjacent lung showed peak T cell clonality, exceeding tumor. Sequencing involved a lone tumor region, leaving heterogeneity possible. Of the top 100 tumor clones, median around 60 were in adjacent lung, 25 to 30 among its top 100. Longer overall survival was associated with a higher density of T cells in the blood.

TCRdb keeps only in-frame clones here, not all; method: immunoSEQ multiplex PCR. The data show approximately 83,000 clones, with approximately 90% seen just once and less than 25% held by the top ten. Sequencing was performed on peripheral blood, taken before any cancer treatment. The rearrangement uses TRBV5-1 and TRBJ2-1; D is ambiguous. This sequence was found in a woman between 40 and 69 years old with stage I squamous cell lung carcinoma. The CDR3 spells CASSFPRIGDEQFF. CDR3 nucleotides: TGCGCCAGCAGCTTCCCCCGGATTGGGGATGAGCAGTTCTTC.